This paragraph reports one T cell receptor beta chain. The CDR3 has 16 residues. Germline loops: CDR1 SGHDT, CDR2 YYEEEE. V lost 3 bases, J lost 2 bases, and 2 bases stayed unmatched. These data come from a study of regulatory and conventional T cells in RAG deficiency. Blood CD4+ CD25-low CD127-high conventional T cells supplied the genomic DNA template. TCRdb keeps only in-frame clones here, not all; method: immunoSEQ multiplex PCR. The sample comprises 45,000 or so clones, over 80% of which are singletons, and 0.5% to 0.55% rests with the top ten. A further study also used this sample, focusing on regulatory T cells. That source notes: Primers: 52 TRBV forward and 13 TRBJ reverse. Patient repertoires had restricted TRB V-J pairs and skewed V and J usage, most in Tregs.

This TCR came from a human donor in good health. V gene TRBV5-6 combines with J gene TRBJ2-1; 13 bases match TRBD2. Material for sequencing was CD4+ effector T cells sorted from blood. The CDR3 protein is CASSWGLAGPYNEQFF. The CDR3, as DNA: TGTGCCAGCAGCTGGGGACTAGCGGGACCCTACAATGAGCAGTTCTTC.